These 24 T cell receptor beta chains originate from one sample sequenced in a study of T cell clonotyping in hematopoietic cell transplantation. Assay used: immunoSEQ multiplex PCR; TCRdb lists only in-frame clones, some missing. The profile shows 10,000 or so clones, 75% to 85% of them singletons. The material sequenced was PBMCs, taken 30 days after allogeneic stem cell transplant. These receptors were collected from a female patient in her 40s who had an allogeneic stem cell transplant from a related donor, so T cells may come from the graft donor. Some clones in this sample may be carry-over from other donors' samples.

The genes are TRBV9 and TRBJ1-2; unclear D gene. The V gene lost 0 bases and the J gene lost 3 bases, with 12 bases spanning the gap. There are 15 residues in the CDR3. The germline gives CDR1 SGDLS, CDR2 YYNGEE. Written as DNA, the CDR3 is TGTGCCAGCAGCGTAGAGTGGAGTCGTGACTATGGCTACACCTTC. Protein product: CASSVEWSRDYGYTF.

The CDR3 DNA is TGTGCCAGCAGCCCAAGACAGGGCGGGCAATCACCCCTCCACTTT. Translated: CASSPRQGGQSPLHF. This sequence joins TRBV9 and TRBJ1-6; 7 bases are a match to TRBD1. CDR1 and CDR2 (germline): SGDLS, YYNGEE. There are 15 residues in the CDR3. V shed 4 bases and J 10 bases; nucleotides not matched to a gene: 11.

The V gene is TRBV19, the J gene TRBJ1-4; tentative D call: TRBD1 (5 bases). The V end was cut by 4 bases, the J end by 2 bases, with 8 bases between. The CDR3 is 14 amino acids. Germline assignment: CDR1 LNHDA and CDR2 SQIVND (reference sequence). CDR3 nucleotide sequence: TGTGCCAGTAGTAGGGGGGAGACTAATGAAAAACTGTTTTTT. The encoded protein is CASSRGETNEKLFF.

J is TRBJ2-1 and V is TRBV30; D might be TRBD1 (6 bases). Deletions cut 2 bases from V and 10 bases from J, with 12 bases between. This CDR3 is built from 12 residues. Germline loops: CDR1 GTSNPN, CDR2 SVGIG (reference sequence). The chain's CDR3 is CAWSLTGQEQFF. The CDR3 bases are TGTGCCTGGAGTCTAACAGGGCAAGAGCAGTTCTTC.

This clone was observed once. The chain recombines TRBV19 with TRBJ1-2, with a tentative D call TRBD1 (5 bases). This CDR3 has 15 residues. Per the germline V gene, CDR1 is LNHDA and CDR2 is SQIVND (reference sequence). V lost 4 bases and J lost 3, with 15 bases in between. Here the CDR3 DNA reads TGTGCCAGTAGTACTAGCTTAAGGGGAGACTATGGCTACACCTTC. Protein: CASSTSLRGDYGYTF.

This clone counts as medium-sized (0.01 to 0.1%). The chain links TRBV11-1 to TRBJ1-2; 10 nucleotides match TRBD1. V was clipped by 5 bases and J by 10 bases; unmatched bases: 7. CDR3 length: 13 residues. Per germline, CDR1 SGHAT and CDR2 FQDESV (reference sequence). In nucleotides, the CDR3 is TGTGCCAGCAGCAAAGACAGGGGGCGAGACTACACCTTC. Amino acid sequence: CASSKDRGRDYTF.

The chain carries TRBV14 and TRBJ2-7; either TRBD1 or TRBD2 may supply D (5 bases each). The CDR3 totals 15 residues. Trimming pared 1 base from V and 3 bases from J, leaving 13 bases between. Germline values: CDR1 SGHDN, CDR2 FVKESK. DNA of the CDR3: TGTGCCAGCAGCCAAGGCCGGGGCATCCGCTACGAGCAGTACTTC. It yields the protein CASSQGRGIRYEQYF.

The J gene is TRBJ1-6, the V gene TRBV5-4; D ambiguous. CDR3 size: 13 residues. Looked up from germline, CDR1 is SGHNT and CDR2 is YYREEE (reference sequence). Trimming left V 3 bases short and J 11 bases short, with 12 bases between. DNA for the CDR3: TGTGCCAGCAGCTCTTTGGACGGGGCACCCCTCCACTTT. This encodes CASSSLDGAPLHF. The full variable domain, rest sourced from reference TRBV5-4 and TRBJ1-6, is ETGVTQSPTHLIKTRGQQVTLRCSSQSGHNTVSWYQQALGQGPQFIFQYYREEENGRGNFPPRFSGLQFPNYSSELNVNALELDDSALYLCASSSLDGAPLHFGNGTRLTVT.

The chain uses TRBV5-6 and TRBJ2-7; tentatively, D is TRBD2 (5 bases). V lost 5 bases and J 6 bases, leaving 18 bases between the germline ends. The CDR3 is made up of 14 amino acids. Germline-derived CDR1 and CDR2 are SGHDT and YYEEEE. CDR3 loop: CASSSPGTASEQYF. DNA for the CDR3: TGTGCCAGCAGTTCCCCGGGAACAGCCTCCGAGCAGTACTTC.

The rearrangement joins TRBV27 to TRBJ2-2, with D possibly TRBD2 on 6 matching bases. The CDR3 runs to 14 residues. The germline V gene encodes CDR1 MNHEY and CDR2 SMNVEV (reference sequence). V was pared by 3 bases and J by 4 bases, with 9 bases between. The CDR3: CASSFLGGTGELFF. In DNA form, the CDR3 reads TGTGCCAGCAGTTTCCTGGGGGGCACCGGGGAGCTGTTTTTT.

The sample holds a few counts of this clone. The V call is TRBV11-3, the J call TRBJ2-3; TRBD1 might be the D (5 bases). Trimming took 5 bases from V and 4 from J, leaving 13 bases between them. Germline CDR1 reads SGHNT; CDR2 reads YENEEA. The CDR3 has 14 amino acids. The CDR3 bases are TGTGCCAGCAGCACACCCAGGGAAGCAGATACGCAGTATTTT. It encodes CASSTPREADTQYF.

This clone was observed a few times. This rearrangement joins TRBV25-1 to TRBJ1-2, with D possibly TRBD1 on 6 matching bases. Trimming took off 4 bases at V and 8 bases at J, with 14 bases between the two ends. CDR1 and CDR2 from the germline V gene are MGHDK and SYGVNS. The CDR3 is 13 amino acids. CDR3 sequence (DNA): TGTGCCAGCAGTGCACAGGGAGGCTGGGGCTACACCTTC. Translating gives CASSAQGGWGYTF.

The V and J genes are TRBV30 and TRBJ2-2; D remains unclear. This CDR3 has 13 residues. The germline gives CDR1 GTSNPN, CDR2 SVGIG (reference sequence). Trimming took 0 bases from V and 6 from J, leaving 8 bases between them. CDR3 region: CAWSVLLSGELFF. The CDR3 bases are TGTGCCTGGAGTGTGCTTCTCTCCGGGGAGCTGTTTTTT.

V gene TRBV30 combines with J gene TRBJ1-5; 7 nucleotides agree with TRBD1. The germline CDR1 and CDR2 sequences are GTSNPN and SVGIG (reference sequence). The CDR3 extends over 13 amino acids. V gave up 3 bases and J gave up 3 bases; unmatched junction bases: 2. CDR3 residues: CAWSGTVNQPQHF. The CDR3 region has the DNA TGTGCCTGGAGCGGGACAGTCAATCAGCCCCAGCATTTT.

Only a few counts were recorded for this clone. In DNA, the CDR3 is TGTGCCAGCAGCCCCTACCCTAGACAGAACACTGAAGCTTTCTTT. Translating gives CASSPYPRQNTEAFF. V is TRBV7-2 and J is TRBJ1-1; no clear D gene. The germline gives CDR1 SGHTA, CDR2 FQGNSA. The length of the CDR3 is 15 residues. Trimming cost V 5 bases and J 1 base, with 14 bases left between them.

The genes are TRBV9 and TRBJ1-6, with D possibly matching TRBD1 (5 bases). The CDR3 length is 16 residues. The V gene lost 0 bases and the J gene lost 10 bases, with 17 bases spanning the gap. The germline CDR1 and CDR2 sequences are SGDLS and YYNGEE. CDR3 nucleotide sequence: TGTGCCAGCAGCGTAGGAGTTGAGAGGGGCGGATCACCCCTCCACTTT. This gives the protein CASSVGVERGGSPLHF.

The chain uses TRBV4-1 and TRBJ1-3; no clear D gene. Trimming took off 3 bases at V and 3 bases at J, with 12 bases between the two ends. The CDR3 length is 15 residues. Germline CDR1 and CDR2: MGHRA and YSYEKL. CDR3 nucleotides: TGCGCCAGCAGCCATCTTTGGGGTGGTGGAAACACCATATATTTT. Amino acid sequence: CASSHLWGGGNTIYF.

The rearrangement uses TRBV7-2 and TRBJ2-2; D gene unclear. V was shortened by 0 bases and J by 9 bases, with 8 bases between the two germline ends. The CDR3 extends over 13 amino acids. Germline V lookup: CDR1 SGHTA, CDR2 FQGNSA. The DNA for the CDR3 is TGTGCCAGCAGCTTAGCCACGACCTGGGAGCTGTTTTTT. Translating gives CASSLATTWELFF. Full variable domain (outside the CDR3, taken from reference TRBV7-2 and TRBJ2-2): GAGVSQSPSNKVTEKGKDVELRCDPISGHTALYWYRQSLGQGLEFLIYFQGNSAPDKSGLPSDRFSAERTGGSVSTLTIQRTQQEDSAVYLCASSLATTWELFFGEGSRLTVL.

This clone has more than one count but fewer than ten. The CDR3 DNA sequence: TGTGCCAGCAGCCAGGGCCCGTTGCTCTATGGCTACACCTTC. Its translation is CASSQGPLLYGYTF. J is TRBJ1-2 and V is TRBV7-9; a possible D gene is TRBD1 (5 bases). Trimming shortened V by 5 bases and J by 4 bases, and 14 bases separated the two germline ends. Per germline, CDR1 SEHNR and CDR2 FQNEAQ (reference sequence). The CDR3 length is 14 residues.

This clone came up once. This chain joins TRBV7-3 and TRBJ2-3; 9 positions agree with TRBD2. The CDR3 loop spans 15 amino acids. The V gene's germline CDR1 is SGHTA and CDR2 FQGTGA. The V and J ends lost 5 bases and 8 bases, in that order; junction bases with no gene match: 11. CDR3 loop: CASSLAAGGVGTQYF. The DNA of the CDR3 is TGTGCCAGCAGCCTGGCGGCGGGAGGGGTGGGTACGCAGTATTTT.

The chain combines TRBV6-5 with TRBJ1-4, with no clear D. Looked up from germline, CDR1 is MNHEY and CDR2 is SVGAGI. V was shortened by 2 bases and J by 8 bases, with 9 bases between the two germline ends. The CDR3 has 13 residues. The CDR3 here is CASSYRVEEKLFF. The CDR3 DNA sequence: TGTGCCAGCAGTTACAGGGTCGAAGAAAAACTGTTTTTT.

This rearrangement joins TRBV11-2 to TRBJ2-2, with 7 bases that match TRBD1. From germline, CDR1 is SGHAT and CDR2 FQNNGV. V was pared by 4 bases and J by 6 bases, with 17 bases of the junction left unmatched. This CDR3 is built from 18 residues. This CDR3 reads CASSSGTESVRGAGELFF. The CDR3 DNA follows: TGTGCCAGCAGCTCCGGGACAGAGTCAGTACGAGGCGCCGGGGAGCTGTTTTTT.

The V gene is TRBV5-1, the J gene TRBJ2-3; the match to TRBD2 covers 7 bases. The CDR3 is 14 residues long. Germline lookup yields CDR1 SGHRS and CDR2 YFSETQ. The V segment lost 5 bases and the J segment 3 bases; nucleotides outside the gene matches: 6. CDR3 coding DNA: TGCGCCAGCAGGTTCGGGACTAATACAGATACGCAGTATTTT. Its translation: CASRFGTNTDTQYF.

The chain has TRBV11-3 and TRBJ2-7; tentatively, D is TRBD1 (5 bases). The V gene's germline CDR1 is SGHNT and CDR2 YENEEA. CDR3 size: 14 residues. V was clipped by 1 base and J by 1 base, with 8 bases between them. The CDR3 sequence: CASSLVTASYEQYF. The DNA for the CDR3 is TGTGCCAGCAGCTTAGTGACAGCGTCCTACGAGCAGTACTTC.